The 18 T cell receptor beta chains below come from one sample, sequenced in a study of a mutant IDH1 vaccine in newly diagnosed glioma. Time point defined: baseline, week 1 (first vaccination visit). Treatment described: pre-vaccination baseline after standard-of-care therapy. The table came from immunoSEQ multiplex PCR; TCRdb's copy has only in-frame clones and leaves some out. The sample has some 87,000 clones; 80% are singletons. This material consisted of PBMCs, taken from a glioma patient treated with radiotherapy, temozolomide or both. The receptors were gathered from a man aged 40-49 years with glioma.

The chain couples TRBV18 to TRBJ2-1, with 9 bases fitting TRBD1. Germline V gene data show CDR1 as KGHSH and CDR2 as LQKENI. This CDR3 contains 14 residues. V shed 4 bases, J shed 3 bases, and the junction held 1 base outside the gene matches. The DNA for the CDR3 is TGTGCCAGCTCACTGGACAGGGGCTACAATGAGCAGTTCTTC. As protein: CASSLDRGYNEQFF.

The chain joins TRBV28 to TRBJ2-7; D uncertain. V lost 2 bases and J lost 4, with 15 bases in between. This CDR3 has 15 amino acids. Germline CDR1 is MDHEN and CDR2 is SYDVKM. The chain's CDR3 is CASSLDPQSLYEQYF. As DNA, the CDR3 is TGTGCCAGCAGTTTAGACCCCCAGTCTTTGTACGAGCAGTACTTC.

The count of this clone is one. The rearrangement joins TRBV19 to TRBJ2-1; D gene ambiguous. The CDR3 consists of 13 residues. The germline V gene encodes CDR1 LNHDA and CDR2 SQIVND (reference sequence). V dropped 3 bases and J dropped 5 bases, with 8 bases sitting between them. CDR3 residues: CASSILHNNEQFF. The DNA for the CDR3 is TGTGCCAGTAGTATCCTCCATAACAATGAGCAGTTCTTC.

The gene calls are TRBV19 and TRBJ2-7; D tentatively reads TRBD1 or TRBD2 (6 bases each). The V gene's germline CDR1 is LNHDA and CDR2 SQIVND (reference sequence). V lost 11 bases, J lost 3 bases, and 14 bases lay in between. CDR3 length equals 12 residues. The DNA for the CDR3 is TGTGCCTCGGGAAGGGGGGACTACGAGCAGTACTTC. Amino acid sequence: CASGRGDYEQYF.

The chain's CDR3 is CSARTGTTIYF. As DNA, the CDR3 is TGCAGTGCCCGAACAGGTACCACCATATATTTT. This chain joins TRBV20-1 and TRBJ1-3; D may be TRBD1 (5 bases). V was trimmed by 6 bases and J by 9 bases, leaving 12 bases between them. The V gene's germline CDR1 is DFQATT and CDR2 SNEGSKA (reference sequence). This CDR3 contains 11 residues.

CDR3 nucleotides: TGTGCCAGCTCACCAGTCGGGCAGGGTAGCTCCTACGAGCAGTACTTC. The encoded protein is CASSPVGQGSSYEQYF. The chain couples TRBV18 to TRBJ2-7; D is perhaps TRBD1 (5 bases). The V end was cut by 2 bases, the J end by 0 bases, with 14 bases between. The CDR3 is 16 residues long. The germline gives CDR1 KGHSH, CDR2 LQKENI.

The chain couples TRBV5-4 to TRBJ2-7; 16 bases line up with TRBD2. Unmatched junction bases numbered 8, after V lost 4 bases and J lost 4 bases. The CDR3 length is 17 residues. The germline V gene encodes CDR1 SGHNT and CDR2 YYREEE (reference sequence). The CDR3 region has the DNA TGTGCCAGCAGCCCCGGGGGGACTAGCGGGGGGGCGTACGAGCAGTACTTC. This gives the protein CASSPGGTSGGAYEQYF.

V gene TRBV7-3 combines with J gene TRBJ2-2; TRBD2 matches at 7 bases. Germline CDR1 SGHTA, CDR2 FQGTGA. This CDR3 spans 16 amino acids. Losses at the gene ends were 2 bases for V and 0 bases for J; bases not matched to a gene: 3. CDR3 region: CASSLAGRSNTGELFF. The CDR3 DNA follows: TGTGCCAGCAGCTTAGCCGGGAGGTCGAACACCGGGGAGCTGTTTTTT.

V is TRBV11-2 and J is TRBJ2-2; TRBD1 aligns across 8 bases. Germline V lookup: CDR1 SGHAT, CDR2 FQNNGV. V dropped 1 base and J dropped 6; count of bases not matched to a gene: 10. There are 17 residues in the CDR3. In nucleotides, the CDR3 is TGTGCCAGCAGCTTAGTAGAGTGGAAACAGGGGGCCGGGGAGCTGTTTTTT. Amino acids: CASSLVEWKQGAGELFF.

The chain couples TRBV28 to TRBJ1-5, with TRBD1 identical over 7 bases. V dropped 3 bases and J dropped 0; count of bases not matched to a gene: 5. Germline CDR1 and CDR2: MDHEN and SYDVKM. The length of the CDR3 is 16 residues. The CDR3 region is CASSFMGQLSNQPQHF. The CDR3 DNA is TGTGCCAGCAGTTTTATGGGACAGCTTAGCAATCAGCCCCAGCATTTT.

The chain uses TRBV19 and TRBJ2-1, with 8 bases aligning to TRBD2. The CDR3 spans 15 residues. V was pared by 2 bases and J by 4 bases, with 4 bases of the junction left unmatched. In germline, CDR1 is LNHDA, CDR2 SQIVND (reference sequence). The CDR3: CASSISASGYNEQFF. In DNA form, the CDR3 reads TGTGCCAGTAGTATATCGGCTAGCGGGTACAATGAGCAGTTCTTC.

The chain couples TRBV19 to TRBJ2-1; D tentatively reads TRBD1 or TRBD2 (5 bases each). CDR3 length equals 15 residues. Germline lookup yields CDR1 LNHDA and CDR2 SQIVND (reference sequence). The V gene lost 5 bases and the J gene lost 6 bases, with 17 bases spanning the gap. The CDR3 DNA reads TGTGCCAGTAGTTTGGGACGGACCCTGGGCAATGAGCAGTTCTTC. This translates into CASSLGRTLGNEQFF.

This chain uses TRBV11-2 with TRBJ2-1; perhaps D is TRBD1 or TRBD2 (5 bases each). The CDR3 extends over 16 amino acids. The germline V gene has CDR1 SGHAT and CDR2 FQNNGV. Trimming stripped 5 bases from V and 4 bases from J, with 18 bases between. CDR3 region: CASSMVRGRLYNEQFF. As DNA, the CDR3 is TGTGCCAGCAGCATGGTCCGGGGACGTTTGTACAATGAGCAGTTCTTC.

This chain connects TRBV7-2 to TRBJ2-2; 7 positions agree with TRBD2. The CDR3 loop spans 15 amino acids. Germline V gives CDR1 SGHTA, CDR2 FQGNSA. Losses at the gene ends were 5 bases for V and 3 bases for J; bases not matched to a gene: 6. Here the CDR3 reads CASSAGLVDTGELFF. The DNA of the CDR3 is TGTGCCAGCAGCGCCGGACTAGTTGACACCGGGGAGCTGTTTTTT.

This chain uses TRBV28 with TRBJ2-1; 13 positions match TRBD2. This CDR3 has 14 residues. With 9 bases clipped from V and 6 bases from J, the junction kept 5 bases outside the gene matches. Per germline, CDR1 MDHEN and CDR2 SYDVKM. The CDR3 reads CASTGTSGINEQFF. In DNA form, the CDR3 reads TGTGCCAGTACCGGGACTAGCGGGATCAATGAGCAGTTCTTC.

CDR3 residues: CASSALGAGGNQPQHF. CDR3 sequence (DNA): TGTGCCAGCAGTGCTTTGGGGGCAGGGGGAAATCAGCCCCAGCATTTT. The chain employs TRBV25-1 and TRBJ1-5; 7 nucleotides match TRBD1. CDR3 size: 16 residues. Losses at the gene ends were 4 bases for V and 4 bases for J; bases not matched to a gene: 10. CDR1 and CDR2 (germline): MGHDK, SYGVNS.

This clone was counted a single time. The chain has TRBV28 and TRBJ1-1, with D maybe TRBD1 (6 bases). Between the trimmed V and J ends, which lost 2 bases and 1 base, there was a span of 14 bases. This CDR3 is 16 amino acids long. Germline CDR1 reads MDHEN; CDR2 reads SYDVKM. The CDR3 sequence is CASSLLRDTSNTEAFF. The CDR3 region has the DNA TGTGCCAGCAGTTTACTTAGGGACACCTCGAACACTGAAGCTTTCTTT.

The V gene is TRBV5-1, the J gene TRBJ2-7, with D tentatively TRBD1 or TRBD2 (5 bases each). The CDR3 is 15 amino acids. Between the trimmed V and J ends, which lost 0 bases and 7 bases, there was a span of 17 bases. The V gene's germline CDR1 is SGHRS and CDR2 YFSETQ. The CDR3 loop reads CASSLGFGALGEQYF. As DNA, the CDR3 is TGCGCCAGCAGCTTGGGATTCGGGGCTTTGGGTGAGCAGTACTTC.